This TCR beta chain was identified during a study of T cells expressing NK-cell markers. The CDR3 is made up of 18 amino acids. Per the germline V gene, CDR1 is DFQATT and CDR2 is SNEGSKA (reference sequence). TCRdb reanalyzed the 5' RACE reads and collapses them to one entry per CDR3 protein, without DNA. Its listing shows roughly 150,000 distinct CDR3 sequences. The genes are TRBV20-1 and TRBJ2-3; TCRdb selects TRBD1, and the lack of DNA leaves this call unchecked. Sample: blood T cells: a sorted CD56 or NKG2C T cell subset, CD4+ or CD8+ T cells, or bulk PBMC T cells (not recorded which). The receptor was isolated from a man aged 18 to 70 in good health. CDR3 sequence reads: CSARDIGGTQVLADTQYF.